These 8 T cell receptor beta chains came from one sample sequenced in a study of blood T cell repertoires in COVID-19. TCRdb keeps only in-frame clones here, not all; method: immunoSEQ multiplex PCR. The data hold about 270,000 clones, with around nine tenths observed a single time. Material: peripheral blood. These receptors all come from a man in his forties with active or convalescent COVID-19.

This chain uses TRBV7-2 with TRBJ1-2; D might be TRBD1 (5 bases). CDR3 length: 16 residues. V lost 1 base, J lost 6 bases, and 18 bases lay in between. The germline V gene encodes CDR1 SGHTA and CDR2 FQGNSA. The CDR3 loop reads CASSLDGAFRANGYTF. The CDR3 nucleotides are TGTGCCAGCAGCTTAGATGGGGCCTTCCGGGCCAATGGCTACACCTTC.

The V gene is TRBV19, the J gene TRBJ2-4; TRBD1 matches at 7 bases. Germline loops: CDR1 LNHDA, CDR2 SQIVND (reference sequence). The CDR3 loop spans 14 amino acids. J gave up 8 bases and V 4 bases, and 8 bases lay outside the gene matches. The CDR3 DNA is TGTGCCAGTAGTACGGACAGGCGATCGGACATTCAGTACTTC. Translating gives CASSTDRRSDIQYF.

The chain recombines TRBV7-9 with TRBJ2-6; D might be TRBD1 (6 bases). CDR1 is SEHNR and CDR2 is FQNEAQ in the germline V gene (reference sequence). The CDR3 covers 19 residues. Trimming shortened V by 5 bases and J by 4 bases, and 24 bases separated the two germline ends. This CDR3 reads CASSPFAVRGTEGANVLTF. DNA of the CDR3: TGTGCCAGCAGCCCCTTCGCTGTTAGGGGGACCGAAGGGGCCAACGTCCTGACTTTC.

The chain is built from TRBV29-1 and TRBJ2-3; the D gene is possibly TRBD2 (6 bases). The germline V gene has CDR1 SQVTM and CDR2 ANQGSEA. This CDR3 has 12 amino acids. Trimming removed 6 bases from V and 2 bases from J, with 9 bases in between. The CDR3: CSVGTHTDTQYF. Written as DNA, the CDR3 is TGCAGCGTGGGGACTCACACAGATACGCAGTATTTT.

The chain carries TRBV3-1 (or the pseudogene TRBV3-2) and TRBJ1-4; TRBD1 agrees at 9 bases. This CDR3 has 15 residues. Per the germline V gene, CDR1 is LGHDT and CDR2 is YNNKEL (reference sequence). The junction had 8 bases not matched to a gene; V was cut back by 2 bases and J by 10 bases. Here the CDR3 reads CASSQWDREEGKLFF. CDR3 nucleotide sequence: TGTGCCAGCAGCCAATGGGACAGGGAGGAAGGAAAACTGTTTTTT.

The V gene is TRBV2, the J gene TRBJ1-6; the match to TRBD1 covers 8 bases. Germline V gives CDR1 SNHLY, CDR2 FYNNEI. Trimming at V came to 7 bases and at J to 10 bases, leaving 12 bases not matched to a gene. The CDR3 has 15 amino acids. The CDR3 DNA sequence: TGTGCCAGCATCGGCCGGGCAGGGGGCTTGTCACCCCTCCACTTT. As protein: CASIGRAGGLSPLHF.

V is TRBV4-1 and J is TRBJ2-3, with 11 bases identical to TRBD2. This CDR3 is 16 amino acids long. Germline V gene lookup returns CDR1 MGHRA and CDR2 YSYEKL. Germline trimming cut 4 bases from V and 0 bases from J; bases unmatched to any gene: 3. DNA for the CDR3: TGCGCCAGCAGCCGCCGACTAGCGGGGAGCACAGATACGCAGTATTTT. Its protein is CASSRRLAGSTDTQYF.

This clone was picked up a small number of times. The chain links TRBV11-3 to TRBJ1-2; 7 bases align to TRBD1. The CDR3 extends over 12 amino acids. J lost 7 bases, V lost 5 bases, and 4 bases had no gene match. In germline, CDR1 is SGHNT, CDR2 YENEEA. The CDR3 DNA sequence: TGTGCCAGCAGCGACAGGGTGGCTGGCTACACCTTC. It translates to CASSDRVAGYTF. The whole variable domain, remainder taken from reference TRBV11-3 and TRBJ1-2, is EAGVVQSPRYKIIEKKQPVAFWCNPISGHNTLYWYLQNLGQGPELLIRYENEEAVDDSQLPKDRFSAERLKGVDSTLKIQPAELGDSAVYLCASSDRVAGYTFGSGTRLTVV.